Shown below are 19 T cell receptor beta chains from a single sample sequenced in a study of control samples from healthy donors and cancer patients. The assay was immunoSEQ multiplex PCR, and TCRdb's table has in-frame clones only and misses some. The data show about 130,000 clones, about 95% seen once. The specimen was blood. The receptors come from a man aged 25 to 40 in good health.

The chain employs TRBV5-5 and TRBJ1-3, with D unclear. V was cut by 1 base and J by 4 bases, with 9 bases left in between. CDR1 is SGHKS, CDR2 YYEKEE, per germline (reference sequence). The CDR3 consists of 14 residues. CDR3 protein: CASSLRSLGNTIYF. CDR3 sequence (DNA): TGTGCCAGCAGCTTGCGCAGCCTCGGAAACACCATATATTTT.

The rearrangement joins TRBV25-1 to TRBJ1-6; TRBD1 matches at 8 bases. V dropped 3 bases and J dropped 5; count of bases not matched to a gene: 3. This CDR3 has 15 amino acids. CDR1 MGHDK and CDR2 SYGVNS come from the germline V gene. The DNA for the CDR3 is TGTGCCAGCAGTGACCGGGACAGGAATAATTCACCCCTCCACTTT. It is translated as CASSDRDRNNSPLHF.

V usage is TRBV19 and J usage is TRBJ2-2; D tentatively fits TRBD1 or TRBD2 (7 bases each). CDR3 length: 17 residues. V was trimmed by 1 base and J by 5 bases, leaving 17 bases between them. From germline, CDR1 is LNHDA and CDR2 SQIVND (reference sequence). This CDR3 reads CASSIGGGGARTGELFF. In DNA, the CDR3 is TGTGCCAGTAGTATAGGGGGAGGGGGCGCACGAACCGGGGAGCTGTTTTTT.

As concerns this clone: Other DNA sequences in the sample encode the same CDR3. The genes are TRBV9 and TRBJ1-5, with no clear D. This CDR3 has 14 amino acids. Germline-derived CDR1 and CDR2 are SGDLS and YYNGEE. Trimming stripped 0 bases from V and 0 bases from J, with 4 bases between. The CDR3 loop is CASSVGFSNQPQHF. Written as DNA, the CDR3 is TGTGCCAGCAGCGTAGGTTTTAGCAATCAGCCCCAGCATTTT. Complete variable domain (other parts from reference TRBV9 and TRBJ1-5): DSGVTQTPKHLITATGQRVTLRCSPRSGDLSVYWYQQSLDQGLQFLIQYYNGEERAKGNILERFSAQQFPDLHSELNLSSLELGDSALYFCASSVGFSNQPQHFGDGTRLSIL.

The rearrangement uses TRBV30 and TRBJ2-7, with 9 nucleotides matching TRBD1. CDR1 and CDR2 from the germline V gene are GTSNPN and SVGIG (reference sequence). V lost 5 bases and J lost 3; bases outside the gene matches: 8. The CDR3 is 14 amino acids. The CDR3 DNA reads TGTGCCTGGGAACAGGGACAGGGAGGCTACGAGCAGTACTTC. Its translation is CAWEQGQGGYEQYF.

The CDR3 DNA is TGTGCCAGCTCACTGGGACAAGGGCAGTACTTC. The encoded protein is CASSLGQGQYF. This chain connects TRBV18 to TRBJ2-5, with a tentative D call TRBD1 (6 bases). The CDR3 is 11 amino acids. Trimming stripped 4 bases from V and 11 bases from J, with 11 bases between. Germline lookup yields CDR1 KGHSH and CDR2 LQKENI.

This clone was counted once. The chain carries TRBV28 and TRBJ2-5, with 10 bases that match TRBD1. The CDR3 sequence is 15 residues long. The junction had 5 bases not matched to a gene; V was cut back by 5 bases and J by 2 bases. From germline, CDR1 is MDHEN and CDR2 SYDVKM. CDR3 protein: CASSPGQGGQETQYF. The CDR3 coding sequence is TGTGCCAGCAGTCCTGGACAGGGGGGTCAAGAGACCCAGTACTTC.

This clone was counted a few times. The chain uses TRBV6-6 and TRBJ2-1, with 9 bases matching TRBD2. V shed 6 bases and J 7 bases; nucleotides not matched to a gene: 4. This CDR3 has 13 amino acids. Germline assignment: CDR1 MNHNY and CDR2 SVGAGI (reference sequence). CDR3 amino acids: CASRGTSRNEQFF. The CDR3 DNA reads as TGTGCCAGCAGGGGGACTAGCCGGAATGAGCAGTTCTTC.

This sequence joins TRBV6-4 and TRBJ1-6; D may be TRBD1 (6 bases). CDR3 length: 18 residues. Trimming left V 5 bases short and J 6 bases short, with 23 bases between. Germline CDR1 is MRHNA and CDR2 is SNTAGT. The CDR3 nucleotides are TGTGCCAGCAGTCAGACCTACAGGGCCGAGGAGACTAATTCACCCCTCCACTTT. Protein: CASSQTYRAEETNSPLHF.

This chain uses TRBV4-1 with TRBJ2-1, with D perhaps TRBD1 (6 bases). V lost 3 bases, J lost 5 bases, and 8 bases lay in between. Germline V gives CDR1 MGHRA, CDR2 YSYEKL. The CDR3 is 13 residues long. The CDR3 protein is CASSHGQHNEQFF. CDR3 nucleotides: TGCGCCAGCAGCCACGGACAGCACAATGAGCAGTTCTTC.

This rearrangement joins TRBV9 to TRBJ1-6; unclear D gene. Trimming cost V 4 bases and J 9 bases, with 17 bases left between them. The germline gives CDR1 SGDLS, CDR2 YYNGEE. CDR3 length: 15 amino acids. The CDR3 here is CASSPNSGKGSPLHF. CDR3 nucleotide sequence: TGTGCCAGCAGCCCCAACAGTGGGAAAGGTTCACCCCTCCACTTT.

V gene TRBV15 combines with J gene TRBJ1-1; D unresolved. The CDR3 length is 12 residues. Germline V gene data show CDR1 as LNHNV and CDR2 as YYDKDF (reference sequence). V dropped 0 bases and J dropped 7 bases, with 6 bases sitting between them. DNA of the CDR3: TGTGCCACCAGCAGAGATGGGTTTGAAGCTTTCTTT. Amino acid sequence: CATSRDGFEAFF.

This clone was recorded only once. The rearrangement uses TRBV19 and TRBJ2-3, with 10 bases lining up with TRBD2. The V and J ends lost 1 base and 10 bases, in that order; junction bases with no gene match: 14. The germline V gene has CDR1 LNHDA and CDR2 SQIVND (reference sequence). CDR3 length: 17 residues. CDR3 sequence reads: CASSIATRGTSERSQYF. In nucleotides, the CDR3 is TGTGCCAGTAGTATAGCGACGAGGGGGACTAGCGAGAGATCGCAGTATTTT.

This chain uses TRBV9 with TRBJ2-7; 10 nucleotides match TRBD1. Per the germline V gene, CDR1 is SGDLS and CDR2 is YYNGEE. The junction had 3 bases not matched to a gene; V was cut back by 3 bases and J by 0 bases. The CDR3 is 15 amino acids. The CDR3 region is CASSAGQGGSYEQYF. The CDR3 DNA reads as TGTGCCAGCAGCGCAGGACAGGGGGGCTCCTACGAGCAGTACTTC.

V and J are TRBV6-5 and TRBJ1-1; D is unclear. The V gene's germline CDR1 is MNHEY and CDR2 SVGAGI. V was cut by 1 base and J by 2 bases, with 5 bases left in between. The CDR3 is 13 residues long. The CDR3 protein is CASSYYPNTEAFF. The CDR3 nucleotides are TGTGCCAGCAGTTACTACCCTAACACTGAAGCTTTCTTT.

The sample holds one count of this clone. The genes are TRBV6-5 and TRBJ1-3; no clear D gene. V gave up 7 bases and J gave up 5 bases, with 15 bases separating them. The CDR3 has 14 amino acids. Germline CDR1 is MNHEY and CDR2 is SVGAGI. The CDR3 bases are TGTGCCAGCACCGAGGCCCCGAGCAGAAACACCATATATTTT. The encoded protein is CASTEAPSRNTIYF.

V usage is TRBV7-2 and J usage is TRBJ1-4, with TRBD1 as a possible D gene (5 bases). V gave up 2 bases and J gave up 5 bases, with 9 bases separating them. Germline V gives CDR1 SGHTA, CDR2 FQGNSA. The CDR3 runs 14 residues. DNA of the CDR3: TGTGCCAGCAGCTTATCCCCAGGGAATGAAAAACTGTTTTTT. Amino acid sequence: CASSLSPGNEKLFF. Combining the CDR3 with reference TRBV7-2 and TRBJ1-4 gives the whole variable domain GAGVSQSPSNKVTEKGKDVELRCDPISGHTALYWYRQSLGQGLEFLIYFQGNSAPDKSGLPSDRFSAERTGGSVSTLTIQRTQQEDSAVYLCASSLSPGNEKLFFGSGTQLSVL.

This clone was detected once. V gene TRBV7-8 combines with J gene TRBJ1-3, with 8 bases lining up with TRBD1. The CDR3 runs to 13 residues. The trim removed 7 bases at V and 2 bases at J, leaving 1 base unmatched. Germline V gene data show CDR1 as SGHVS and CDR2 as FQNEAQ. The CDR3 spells CASKQGAGNTIYF. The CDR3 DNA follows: TGTGCCAGCAAACAGGGGGCTGGAAACACCATATATTTT.

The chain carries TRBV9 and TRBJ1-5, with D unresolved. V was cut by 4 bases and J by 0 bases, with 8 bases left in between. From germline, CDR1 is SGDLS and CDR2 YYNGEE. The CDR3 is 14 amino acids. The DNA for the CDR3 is TGTGCCAGCAGCCAGTCTCATAGCAATCAGCCCCAGCATTTT. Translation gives CASSQSHSNQPQHF.